These 12 T cell receptor beta chains were sequenced from one sample in a study of molecular identifiers for immune sequencing clone quantification. TCRdb ran MiXCR on the PCR reads and lists one entry per CDR3 protein. In the table there are about half a million distinct CDR3 sequences, over 20% of which are singletons. Sequenced material: naive CD8+ T cells from blood, with Jurkat cell RNA spiked in. Subset defined: FACS-sorted CD8+CD4-CCR7+CD45RA+ naive T cells. These TCRs come from a human donor in good health. Some libraries in this study had Jurkat cell RNA spiked in.

The V call is TRBV19, the J call TRBJ2-1; the match to TRBD2 covers 12 bases. V lost 1 base to trimming and J lost 9 bases; unmatched junction nucleotides: 4. Germline CDR1 and CDR2: LNHDA and SQIVND (reference sequence). This CDR3 spans 15 amino acids. The CDR3 here is CASSIGTSGMVEQFF. The CDR3 DNA is TGTGCCAGTAGTATAGGGACTAGCGGGATGGTTGAGCAGTTCTTC.

The chain links TRBV6-2 or TRBV6-3 to TRBJ2-7; 7 positions agree with TRBD1. The junction had 5 bases not matched to a gene; V was cut back by 3 bases and J by 0 bases. Germline CDR1 MNHEY, CDR2 SVGEGT. This CDR3 has 15 residues. The CDR3 DNA is TGTGCCAGCAGTTATCAGGACAGGAGCTCCTACGAGCAGTACTTC. This translates into CASSYQDRSSYEQYF.

This clonotype was observed at least ten times. CDR3 in DNA: TGTGCCAGCAGTTACTCGGACAGGGTCTCTGGGGCCAACGTCCTGACTTTC. Its translation: CASSYSDRVSGANVLTF. The chain links TRBV6-5 to TRBJ2-6; 8 bases match TRBD1. This CDR3 is 17 amino acids long. V lost 0 bases, J lost 0 bases, and 1 base stayed unmatched. The germline gives CDR1 MNHEY, CDR2 SVGAGI.

This clonotype has more than one count but fewer than ten. CDR3 nucleotides: TGCAGTGCTAGGGACGGGGGGGGCACAGATACGCAGTATTTT. This translates into CSARDGGGTDTQYF. The V call is TRBV20-1, the J call TRBJ2-3, with 8 bases identical to TRBD2. CDR3 length equals 14 residues. Germline CDR1 reads DFQATT; CDR2 reads SNEGSKA (reference sequence). Trimming cost V 3 bases and J 1 base; bases outside gene matches: 3.

The rearrangement links TRBV29-1 to TRBJ2-5, with D perhaps assigned TRBD1 or TRBD2 (5 bases each). Trimming stripped 3 bases from V and 1 base from J, with 9 bases between. Germline V gives CDR1 SQVTM, CDR2 ANQGSEA. The CDR3 runs 13 residues. Here the CDR3 DNA reads TGCAGCGTTGATGGGGACCCCCAAGAGACCCAGTACTTC. Residues: CSVDGDPQETQYF.

This clonotype appeared a few times. The chain links TRBV5-4 to TRBJ2-7; D not resolved. The CDR3 contains 14 residues. V was clipped by 4 bases and J by 2 bases, with 13 bases between them. Germline loops: CDR1 SGHNT, CDR2 YYREEE (reference sequence). The CDR3 here is CASSLELAPYEQYF. CDR3 nucleotides: TGTGCCAGCAGCCTGGAGTTGGCCCCCTACGAGCAGTACTTC.

This clonotype was seen many times. The chain joins TRBV29-1 to TRBJ2-3; tentative D call: TRBD2 (6 bases). The CDR3 is 13 amino acids. Germline V gene data show CDR1 as SQVTM and CDR2 as ANQGSEA. The V gene lost 4 bases and the J gene lost 0 bases, with 8 bases spanning the gap. CDR3 region: CSVVAGSTDTQYF. The CDR3 bases are TGCAGCGTTGTTGCGGGGAGCACAGATACGCAGTATTTT.

This clonotype was seen more than once but under ten times. In DNA, the CDR3 is TGTGCCAGCAGATCCGGGACAGGGGGCTTTGGGGAGCTGTTTTTT. This gives the protein CASRSGTGGFGELFF. The genes are TRBV28 and TRBJ2-2; 12 positions match TRBD1. The CDR3 is 15 amino acids. From germline, CDR1 is MDHEN and CDR2 SYDVKM. V lost 6 bases and J lost 8; bases outside the gene matches: 7.

This clonotype showed up many times. The chain carries TRBV7-2 and TRBJ2-3; 8 nucleotides match TRBD1. From germline, CDR1 is SGHTA and CDR2 FQGNSA. There are 15 residues in the CDR3. The J segment lost 5 bases and the V segment lost 3 bases, leaving 7 bases of the junction unmatched. DNA for the CDR3: TGTGCCAGCAGCTTCAGGGGGCGCGCGATAGATACGCAGTATTTT. This codes for CASSFRGRAIDTQYF.

The chain carries TRBV13 and TRBJ2-7, with 15 nucleotides matching TRBD2. This CDR3 region has 16 residues. The germline V gene has CDR1 PRHDT and CDR2 FYEKMQ (reference sequence). Trimming took 5 bases from V and 3 from J; bases not matched to a gene: 5. The CDR3 coding sequence is TGTGCCAGCAGCCCTGGGACTAGCGGGGGGCTCTACGAGCAGTACTTC. Translating it yields CASSPGTSGGLYEQYF.

The chain combines TRBV5-1 with TRBJ2-5; TRBD1 might be the D (6 bases). CDR1 and CDR2 from the germline V gene are SGHRS and YFSETQ. The CDR3 runs 12 residues. V was clipped by 5 bases and J by 2 bases, with 7 bases between them. The CDR3 nucleotides are TGCGCCAGCAGAGGGGGTCAAGAGACCCAGTACTTC. This sequence encodes CASRGGQETQYF.

This clonotype was counted only a few times. The CDR3 ends on some other residue instead of the conserved phenylalanine or tryptophan, so this is likely a read error. CDR3 nucleotide sequence: TGTGCCAGCAGAGCGGGAGAAGTGGTCAGGGAGACCCAGTACCTC. Translation gives CASRAGEVVRETQYL. V gene TRBV28 combines with J gene TRBJ2-5; 8 positions agree with TRBD2. There are 15 residues in the CDR3. The ends lost 6 bases at V and 5 bases at J; junction bases unmatched: 11. Germline CDR1 is MDHEN and CDR2 is SYDVKM.